This T cell receptor (beta chain) was obtained from a study of T cell changes during pregnancy in multiple sclerosis. Trimming stripped 5 bases from V and 10 bases from J, with 18 bases between. The length of the CDR3 is 13 residues. Germline V gives CDR1 MDHEN, CDR2 SYDVKM. Clones were sequenced by immunoSEQ multiplex PCR, and TCRdb holds only the in-frame ones, with some missing. The table has approximately 40,000 clones, about 85% seen once. The sequence came from a female donor with multiple sclerosis, enrolled in a pregnancy study. Sequences were derived from CD4+ T cells from peripheral blood mononuclear cells, sampled in the second trimester of pregnancy. The V and J genes are TRBV28 and TRBJ2-7; D is uncertain. The CDR3 loop is CASSVEGPRSQYF. The CDR3 DNA follows: TGTGCCAGCAGTGTAGAAGGCCCCAGGTCCCAGTACTTC.